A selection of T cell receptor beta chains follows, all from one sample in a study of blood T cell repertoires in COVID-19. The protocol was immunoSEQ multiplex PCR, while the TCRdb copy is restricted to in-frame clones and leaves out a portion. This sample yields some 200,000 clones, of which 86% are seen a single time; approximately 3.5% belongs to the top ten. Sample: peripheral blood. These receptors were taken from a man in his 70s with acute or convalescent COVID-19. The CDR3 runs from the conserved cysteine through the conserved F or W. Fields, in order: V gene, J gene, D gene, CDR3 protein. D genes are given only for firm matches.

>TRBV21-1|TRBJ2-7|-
CASSKELRGLYEQYF
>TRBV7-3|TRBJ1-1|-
CASSLQGILVPDTEAFF
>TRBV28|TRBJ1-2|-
CASRGANYGYTF
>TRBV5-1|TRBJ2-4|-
CASSQNTGLAKNIQYF
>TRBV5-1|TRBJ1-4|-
CASKGQATNEKLFF
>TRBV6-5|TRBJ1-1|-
CASSYQGDTEAFF
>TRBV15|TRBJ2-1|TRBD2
CATSRDRLLGSGIRDEQFF
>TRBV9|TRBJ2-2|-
CASSPPWDKNTGELFF
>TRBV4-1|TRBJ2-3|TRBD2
CASSQLAGLTDTQYF
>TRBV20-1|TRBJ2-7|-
CSASLANEQYF
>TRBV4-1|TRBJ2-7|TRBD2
CASSQESAYGGRSYEQYF
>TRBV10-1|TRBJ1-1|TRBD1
CASSGDRGRSTEAFF
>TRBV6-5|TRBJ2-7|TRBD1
CASSTRQGSSYEQYF
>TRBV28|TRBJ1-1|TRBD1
CASSTHGTANTEAFF
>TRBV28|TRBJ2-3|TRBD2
CASSAIAGDADTQYF
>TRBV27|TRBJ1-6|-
CASRRSGDSYNSPLHF
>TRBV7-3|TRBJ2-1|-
CASSLGGSHNEQFF
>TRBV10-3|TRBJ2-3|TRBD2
CATKAGAGDTQYF
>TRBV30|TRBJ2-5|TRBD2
CAWRRPSGAETQYF
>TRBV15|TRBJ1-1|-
CATSRYRESEAFF
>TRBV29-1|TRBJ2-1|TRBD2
CSATLPGLAGTSSYNEQFF
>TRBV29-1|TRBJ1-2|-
CSVGGQGVYTF
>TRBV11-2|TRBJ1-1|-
CASSSGLPNTEAFF
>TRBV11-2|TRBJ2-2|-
CASSLTGWDTGELFF
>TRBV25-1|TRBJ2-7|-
CASSEWSGEQYF
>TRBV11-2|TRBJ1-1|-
CASSLVQGEAFF
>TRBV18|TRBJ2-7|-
CASGAGQSEQYF
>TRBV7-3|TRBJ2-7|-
CASSLTGAALRPYEQYF
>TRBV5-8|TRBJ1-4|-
CASSFPGVTNEKLFF
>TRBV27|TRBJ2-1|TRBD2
CASWRLAAYNEQFF
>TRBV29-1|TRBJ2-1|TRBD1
CSGTGLNEQFF
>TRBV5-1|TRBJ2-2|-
CASSYRLATGELFF
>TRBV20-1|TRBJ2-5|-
CSAIETDQETQYF
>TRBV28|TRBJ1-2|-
CASSLIGGYGYTF
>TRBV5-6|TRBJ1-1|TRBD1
CASSLVQGASEAFF
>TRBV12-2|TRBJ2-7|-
CASRLGPGQQSYEQYF
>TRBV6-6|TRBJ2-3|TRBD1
CASTQMGQRLDTQYF
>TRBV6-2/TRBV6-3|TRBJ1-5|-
CASSRRQRNQPQHF
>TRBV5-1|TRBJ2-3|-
CASSLGGPDTQYF
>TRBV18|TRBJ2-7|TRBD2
CASSPLGLGYEQYF
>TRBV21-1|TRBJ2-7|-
CASSKVAGLESYEQYF
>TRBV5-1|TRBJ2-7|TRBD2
CASSSGTSEDYEQYF
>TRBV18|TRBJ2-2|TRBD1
CASSSITGVGGELFF
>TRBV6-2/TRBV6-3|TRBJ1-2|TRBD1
CASSPTGQLYGYTF
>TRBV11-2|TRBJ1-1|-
CASSLGWRGNTEAFF
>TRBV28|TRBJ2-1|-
CASLLAGSPGEQFF
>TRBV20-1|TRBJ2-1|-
CSASSISYNEQFF
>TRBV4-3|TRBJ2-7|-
CASSLRLNYEQYF
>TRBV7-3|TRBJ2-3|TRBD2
CASSPAGEAGDTQYF
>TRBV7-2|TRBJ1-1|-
CASSFGRGTEAFF
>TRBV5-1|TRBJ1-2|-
CASSPTNLAGNYGYTF